The sequence of this T cell receptor beta chain was determined in a study of control samples from healthy donors and cancer patients. The repertoire was sequenced with immunoSEQ multiplex PCR; TCRdb's copy has only in-frame clones and lacks some. Of roughly 120,000 clones in the sample, 75% to 95% were seen once. Sequencing was performed on blood. The receptor was derived from a human donor in good health. The donor label of this sample is uncertain.

For the CDR3, the DNA is TGCAGTGCTATCCGGGCGCTGGAAGCTTTCTTT. Translated: CSAIRALEAFF. The rearrangement joins TRBV20-1 to TRBJ1-1; no firm D call. Germline V gene lookup returns CDR1 DFQATT and CDR2 SNEGSKA (reference sequence). Trimming stripped 4 bases from V and 8 bases from J, with 11 bases between. This CDR3 comprises 11 residues.